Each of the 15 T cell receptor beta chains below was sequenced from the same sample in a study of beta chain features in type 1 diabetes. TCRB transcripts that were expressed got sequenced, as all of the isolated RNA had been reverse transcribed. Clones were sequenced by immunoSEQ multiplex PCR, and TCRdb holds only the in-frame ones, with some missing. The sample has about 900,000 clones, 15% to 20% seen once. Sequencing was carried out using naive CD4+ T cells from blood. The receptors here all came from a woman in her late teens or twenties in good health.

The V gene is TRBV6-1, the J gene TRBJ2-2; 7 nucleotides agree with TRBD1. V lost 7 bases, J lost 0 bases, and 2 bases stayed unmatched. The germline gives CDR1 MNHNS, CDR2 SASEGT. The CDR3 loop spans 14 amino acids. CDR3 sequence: CASTQGANTGELFF. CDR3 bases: TGTGCCAGCACCCAGGGGGCGAACACCGGGGAGCTGTTTTTT.

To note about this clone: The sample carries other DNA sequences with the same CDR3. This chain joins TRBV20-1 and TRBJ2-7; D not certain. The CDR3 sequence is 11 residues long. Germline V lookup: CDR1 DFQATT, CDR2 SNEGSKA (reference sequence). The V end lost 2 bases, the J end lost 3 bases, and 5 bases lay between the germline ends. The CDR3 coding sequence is TGCAGTGCTAGAAACAGCTACGAGCAGTACTTC. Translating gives CSARNSYEQYF.

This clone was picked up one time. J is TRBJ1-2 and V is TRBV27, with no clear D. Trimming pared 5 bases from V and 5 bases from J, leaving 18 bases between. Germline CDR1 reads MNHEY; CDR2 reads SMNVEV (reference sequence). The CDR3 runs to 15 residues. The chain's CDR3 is CASSGSGGLKYGYTF. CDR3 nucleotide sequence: TGTGCCAGCAGTGGATCGGGAGGCCTCAAATATGGCTACACCTTC.

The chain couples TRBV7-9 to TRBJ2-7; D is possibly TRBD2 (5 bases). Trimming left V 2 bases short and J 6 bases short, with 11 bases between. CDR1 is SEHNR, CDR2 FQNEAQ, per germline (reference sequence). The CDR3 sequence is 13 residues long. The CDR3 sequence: CASSLFSGFEQYF. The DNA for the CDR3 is TGTGCCAGCAGCTTATTCTCGGGGTTCGAGCAGTACTTC.

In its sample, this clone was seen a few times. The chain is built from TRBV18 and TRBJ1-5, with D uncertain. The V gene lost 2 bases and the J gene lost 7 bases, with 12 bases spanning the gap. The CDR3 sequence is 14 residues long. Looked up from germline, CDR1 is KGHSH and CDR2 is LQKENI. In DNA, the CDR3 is TGTGCCAGCTCACCAGGTTTAGACGGCCAGCCCCAGCATTTT. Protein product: CASSPGLDGQPQHF.

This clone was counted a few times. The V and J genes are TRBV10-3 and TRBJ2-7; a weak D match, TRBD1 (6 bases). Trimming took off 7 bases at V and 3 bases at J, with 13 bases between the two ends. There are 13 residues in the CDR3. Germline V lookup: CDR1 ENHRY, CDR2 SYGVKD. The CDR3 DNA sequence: TGTGCCATCAAAAGGACAGAGAGCTACGAGCAGTACTTC. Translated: CAIKRTESYEQYF.

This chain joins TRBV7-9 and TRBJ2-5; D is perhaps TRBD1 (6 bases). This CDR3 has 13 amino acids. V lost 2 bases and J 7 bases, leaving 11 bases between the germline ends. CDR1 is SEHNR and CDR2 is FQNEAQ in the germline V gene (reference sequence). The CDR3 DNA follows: TGTGCCAGCAGCTTAAGGGGGAGTCCGACCCAGTACTTC. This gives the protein CASSLRGSPTQYF.

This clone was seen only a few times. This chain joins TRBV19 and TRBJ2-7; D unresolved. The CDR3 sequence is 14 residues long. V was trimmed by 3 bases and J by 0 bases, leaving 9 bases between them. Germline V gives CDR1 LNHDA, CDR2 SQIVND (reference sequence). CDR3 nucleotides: TGTGCCAGTAGTATGACGTCGAGCTCCTACGAGCAGTACTTC. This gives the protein CASSMTSSSYEQYF. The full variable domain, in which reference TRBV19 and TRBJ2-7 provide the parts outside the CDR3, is DGGITQSPKYLFRKEGQNVTLSCEQNLNHDAMYWYRQDPGQGLRLIYYSQIVNDFQKGDIAEGYSVSREKKESFPLTVTSAQKNPTAFYLCASSMTSSSYEQYFGPGTRLTVT.

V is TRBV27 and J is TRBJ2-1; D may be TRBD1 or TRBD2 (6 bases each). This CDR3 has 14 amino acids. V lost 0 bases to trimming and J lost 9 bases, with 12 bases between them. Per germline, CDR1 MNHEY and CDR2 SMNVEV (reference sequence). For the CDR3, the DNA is TGTGCCAGCAGTTTATCGAGGGGGGACGGTGAGCAGTTCTTC. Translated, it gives CASSLSRGDGEQFF.

The CDR3 loop reads CASSYRAHYGYTF. The CDR3 region has the DNA TGTGCCAGCAGCTACCGGGCCCACTATGGCTACACCTTC. The J gene is TRBJ1-2, the V gene TRBV7-2, with unresolved D. The CDR3 has 13 amino acids. V was shortened by 4 bases and J by 3 bases, with 9 bases between the two germline ends. Per germline, CDR1 SGHTA and CDR2 FQGNSA.

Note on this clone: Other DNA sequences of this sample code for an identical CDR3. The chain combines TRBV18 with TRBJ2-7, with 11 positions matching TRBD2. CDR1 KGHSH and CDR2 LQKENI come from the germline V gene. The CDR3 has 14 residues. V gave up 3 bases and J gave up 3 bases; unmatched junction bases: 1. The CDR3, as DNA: TGTGCCAGCTCACCGGGGACTAGCGGCTACGAGCAGTACTTC. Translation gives CASSPGTSGYEQYF.

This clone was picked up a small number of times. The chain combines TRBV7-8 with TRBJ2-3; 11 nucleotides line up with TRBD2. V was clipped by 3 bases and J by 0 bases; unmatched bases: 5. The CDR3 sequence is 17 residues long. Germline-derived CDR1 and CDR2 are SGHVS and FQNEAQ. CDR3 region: CASSFRLAGTSTDTQYF. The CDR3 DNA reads TGTGCCAGCAGCTTTCGACTAGCGGGAACTAGCACAGATACGCAGTATTTT.

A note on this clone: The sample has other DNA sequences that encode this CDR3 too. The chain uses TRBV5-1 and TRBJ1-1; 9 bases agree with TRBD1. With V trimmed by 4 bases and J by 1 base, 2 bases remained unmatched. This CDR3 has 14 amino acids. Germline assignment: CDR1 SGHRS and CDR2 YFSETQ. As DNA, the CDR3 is TGCGCCAGCAGCCCGGACAGGGGGAACACTGAAGCTTTCTTT. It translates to CASSPDRGNTEAFF.

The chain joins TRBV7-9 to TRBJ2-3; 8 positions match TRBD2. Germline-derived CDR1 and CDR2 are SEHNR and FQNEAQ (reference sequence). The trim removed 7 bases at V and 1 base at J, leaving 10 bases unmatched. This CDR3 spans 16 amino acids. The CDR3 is CASISGRRVGTDTQYF. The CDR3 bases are TGTGCCAGCATAAGCGGGAGAAGGGTTGGCACAGATACGCAGTATTTT.

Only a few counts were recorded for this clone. The CDR3 DNA reads TGTGCCAGCAGCACTCGGGACAGGGAAGTTTCCTATGGCTACACCTTC. Protein: CASSTRDREVSYGYTF. The chain carries TRBV11-2 and TRBJ1-2, with 9 bases matching TRBD1. Per germline, CDR1 SGHAT and CDR2 FQNNGV. V gave up 5 bases and J gave up 4 bases; unmatched junction bases: 11. The CDR3 loop spans 16 amino acids.